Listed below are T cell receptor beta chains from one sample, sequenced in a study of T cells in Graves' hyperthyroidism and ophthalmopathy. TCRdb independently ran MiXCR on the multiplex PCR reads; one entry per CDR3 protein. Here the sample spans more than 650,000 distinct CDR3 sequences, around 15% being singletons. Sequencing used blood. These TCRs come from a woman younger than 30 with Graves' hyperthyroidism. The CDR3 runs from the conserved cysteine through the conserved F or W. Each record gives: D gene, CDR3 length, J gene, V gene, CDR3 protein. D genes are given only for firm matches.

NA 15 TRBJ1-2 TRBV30 CAWSVGGTEINGYTF
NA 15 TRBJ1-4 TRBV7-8 CASSLVGGAREKLFF
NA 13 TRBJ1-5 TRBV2 CASTWDTNQPQHF
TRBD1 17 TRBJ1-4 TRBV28 CASSASSYRGRNEKLFF
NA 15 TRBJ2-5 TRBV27 CANSLSLSGQETQYF
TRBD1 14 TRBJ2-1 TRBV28 CASSPGTAYYEQFF
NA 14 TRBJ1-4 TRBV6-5 CASSYSGRSEKLFF
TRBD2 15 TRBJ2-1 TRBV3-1 CASGVAGGPRGEQFF
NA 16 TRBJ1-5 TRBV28 CASTTNPGASNQPQHF
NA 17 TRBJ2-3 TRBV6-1 CASTPRAGFLFADTQYF
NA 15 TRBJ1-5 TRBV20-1 CSAREGTHRGQPQHF
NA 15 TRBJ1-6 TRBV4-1 CASSDGTRYNSPLHF
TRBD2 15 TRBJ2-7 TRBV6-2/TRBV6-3 CASSTRGRSVGEQYF
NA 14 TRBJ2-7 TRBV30 CAWSVGGAGYEQYF
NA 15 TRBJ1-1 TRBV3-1 CASSPTGARGFEAFF
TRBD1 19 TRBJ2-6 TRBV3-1 CASSLLGGTGGSGANVLTF
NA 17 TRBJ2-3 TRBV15 CATSRDRIARPWDTQYF
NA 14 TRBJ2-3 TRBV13 CASSWGSSTDTQYF
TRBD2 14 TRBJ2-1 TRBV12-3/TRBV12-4 CASSLSGRGDEQFF
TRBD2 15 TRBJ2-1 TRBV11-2 CASSFTSGRAGEQFF
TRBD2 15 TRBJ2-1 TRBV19 CASSIGLAGNNEQFF
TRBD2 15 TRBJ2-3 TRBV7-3 CASSLNQRESDTQYF
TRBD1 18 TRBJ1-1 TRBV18 CASSPPLYWGQGDTEAFF
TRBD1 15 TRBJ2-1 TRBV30 CAWASGTGNYNEQFF
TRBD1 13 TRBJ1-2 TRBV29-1 CSVEGQGSYGYTF
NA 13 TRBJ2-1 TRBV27 CASSLTGLGEQFF
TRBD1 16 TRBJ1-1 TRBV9 CASSTPRGGQETEAFF
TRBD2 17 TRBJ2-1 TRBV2 CASSDFRGDTRGNEQFF
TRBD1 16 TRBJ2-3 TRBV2 CASSVRRTGFTDTQYF
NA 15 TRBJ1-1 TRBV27 CASRPAGGWDTEAFF
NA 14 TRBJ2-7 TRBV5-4 CASSTDGGSYEQYF
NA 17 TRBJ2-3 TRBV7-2 CASSLSELGLALDTQYF
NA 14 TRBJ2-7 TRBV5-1 CASSYEGYDGEQYF
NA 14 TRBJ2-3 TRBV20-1 CSAPGAGKTDTQYF
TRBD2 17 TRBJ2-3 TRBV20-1 CSAPSGLAGGGTDTQYF
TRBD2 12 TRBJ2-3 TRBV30 CAWSVKEREVLF
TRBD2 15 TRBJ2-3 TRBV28 CASSILAEGTDTQYF